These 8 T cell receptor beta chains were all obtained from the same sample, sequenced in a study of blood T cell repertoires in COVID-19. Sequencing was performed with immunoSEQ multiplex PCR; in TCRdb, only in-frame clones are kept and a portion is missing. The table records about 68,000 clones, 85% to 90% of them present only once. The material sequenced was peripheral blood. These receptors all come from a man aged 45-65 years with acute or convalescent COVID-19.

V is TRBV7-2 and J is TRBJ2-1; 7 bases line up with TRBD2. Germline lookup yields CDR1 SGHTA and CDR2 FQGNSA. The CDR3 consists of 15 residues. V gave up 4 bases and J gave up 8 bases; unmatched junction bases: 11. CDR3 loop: CASSSPIGGRDEQFF. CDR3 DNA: TGTGCCAGCAGCTCCCCAATTGGCGGGAGAGATGAGCAGTTCTTC. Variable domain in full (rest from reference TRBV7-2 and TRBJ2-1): GAGVSQSPSNKVTEKGKDVELRCDPISGHTALYWYRQSLGQGLEFLIYFQGNSAPDKSGLPSDRFSAERTGGSVSTLTIQRTQQEDSAVYLCASSSPIGGRDEQFFGPGTRLTVL.

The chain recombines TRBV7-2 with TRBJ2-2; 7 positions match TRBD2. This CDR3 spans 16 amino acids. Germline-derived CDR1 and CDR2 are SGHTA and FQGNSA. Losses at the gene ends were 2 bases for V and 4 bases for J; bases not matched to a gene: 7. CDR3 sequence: CASSLLRESFTGELFF. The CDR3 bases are TGTGCCAGCAGCTTATTGCGGGAGTCTTTCACCGGGGAGCTGTTTTTT.

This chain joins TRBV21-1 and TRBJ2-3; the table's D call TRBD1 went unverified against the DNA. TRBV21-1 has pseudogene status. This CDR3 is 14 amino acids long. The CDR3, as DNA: TGTGCCAGCAGCAACAGGGGGCGAACAGATACGCAGTATTTT. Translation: CASSNRGRTDTQYF.

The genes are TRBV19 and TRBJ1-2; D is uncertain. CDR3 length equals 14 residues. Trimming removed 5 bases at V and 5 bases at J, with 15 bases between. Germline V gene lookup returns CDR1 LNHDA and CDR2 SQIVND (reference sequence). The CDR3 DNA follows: TGTGCCAGTAGTTCTGGTTTTGGAGGGTATGGCTACACCTTC. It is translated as CASSSGFGGYGYTF.

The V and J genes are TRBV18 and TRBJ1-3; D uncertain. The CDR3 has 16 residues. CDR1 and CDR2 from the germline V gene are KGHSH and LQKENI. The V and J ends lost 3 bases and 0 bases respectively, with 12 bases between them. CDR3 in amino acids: CASSPANRPSGNTIYF. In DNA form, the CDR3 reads TGTGCCAGCTCACCGGCGAACAGACCCTCTGGAAACACCATATATTTT.

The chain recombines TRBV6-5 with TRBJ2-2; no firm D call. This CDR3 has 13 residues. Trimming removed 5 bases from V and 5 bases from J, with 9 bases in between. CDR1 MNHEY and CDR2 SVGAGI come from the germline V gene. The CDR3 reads CASSPARTGELFF. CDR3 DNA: TGTGCCAGCAGTCCTGCTAGGACCGGGGAGCTGTTTTTT.

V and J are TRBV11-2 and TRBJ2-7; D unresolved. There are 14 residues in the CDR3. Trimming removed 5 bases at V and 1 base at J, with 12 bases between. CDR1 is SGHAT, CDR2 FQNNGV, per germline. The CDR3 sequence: CASSRGPDSYEQYF. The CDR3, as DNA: TGTGCCAGCAGCCGAGGTCCGGATTCCTACGAGCAGTACTTC. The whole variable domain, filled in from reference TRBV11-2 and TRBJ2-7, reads EAGVAQSPRYKIIEKRQSVAFWCNPISGHATLYWYQQILGQGPKLLIQFQNNGVVDDSQLPKDRFSAERLKGVDSTLKIQPAKLEDSAVYLCASSRGPDSYEQYFGPGTRLTVT.

In DNA, the CDR3 is TGTGCCAGCAGCTTGGCAGGGTACTATGGCTACACCTTC. Translated: CASSLAGYYGYTF. V is TRBV7-9 and J is TRBJ1-2, with D tentatively TRBD1 (5 bases). The CDR3 totals 13 residues. From germline, CDR1 is SEHNR and CDR2 FQNEAQ (reference sequence). The ends were cut back, 3 bases at V and 3 bases at J, with 8 bases in the middle.